This record concerns one T cell receptor (beta chain) sequence. These data originate in a study of PD-1 and CTLA-4 blockade in melanoma. The protocol was immunoSEQ multiplex PCR, while the TCRdb copy is restricted to in-frame clones and leaves out a portion. The data hold more than 25,000 clones, with around nine tenths observed a single time. The V and J ends lost 3 bases and 7 bases respectively, with 18 bases between them. The germline V gene encodes CDR1 MDHEN and CDR2 SYDVKM. This CDR3 comprises 15 residues. The source was CD8+ T cells from peripheral blood, collected before anti-PD-1 treatment. This chain connects TRBV28 to TRBJ1-1; D possibly corresponds to TRBD1 (5 bases). The source is a human donor with melanoma. The CDR3 DNA sequence: TGTGCCAGCAGTTTGCCCGATGACCCGAGGGGTGAAGCTTTCTTT. It specifies CASSLPDDPRGEAFF.